The T cell receptor beta chain under discussion was sequenced for a study of OX40 agonist ivuxolimab in advanced cancers. Some clones are missing from TCRdb's copy, which holds only in-frame ones; the method was immunoSEQ multiplex PCR. The data show 75,000 to 100,000 clones, with 85% to 90% seen just once and around 5.5% held by the top ten. The sample in question was CD4+ or CD8+ T cells sorted from blood, obtained in a trial of the OX40 agonist ivuxolimab. This TCR was recovered from an adult with an advanced solid tumor such as melanoma, head and neck, liver or kidney cancer.

The CDR3 DNA reads as TGTGCCAGCAGCGAGGGGGCCGTCAGCTCTGGAAACACCATATATTTT. Its protein is CASSEGAVSSGNTIYF. The gene calls are TRBV9 and TRBJ1-3, with TRBD1 matching over 7 bases. Germline CDR1 reads SGDLS; CDR2 reads YYNGEE. V shed 3 bases, J shed 0 bases, and the junction held 6 bases outside the gene matches. This CDR3 spans 16 amino acids.